This TCR beta chain was identified in a study of OX40 agonist ivuxolimab in advanced cancers. Concerning the study at large: Ivuxolimab, which targeted the costimulatory receptor OX40 (CD134), was an agonistic, fully human IgG2 monoclonal antibody. Intravenous ivuxolimab was administered to patients every 2 weeks at six dose levels: 0.01, 0.1, 0.3, 1.5, 3 and 10 mg/kg. Of the roughly 54 patients in dose escalation, 19 had hepatocellular carcinoma, around 15 had melanoma, 9 had renal cell carcinoma and 9 had head and neck cancer. In the dose-escalation cohort, around 80% of patients were male, and the mean age was 60 years with a range of 23 to 79. Patients were allowed to have had prior anti-PD-1, anti-PD-L1 or anti-CTLA-4 therapy, and 40% of the dose-escalation patients had previously received checkpoint inhibitors. Three dose-escalation patients achieved partial responses, one with hepatocellular carcinoma and two with cutaneous melanoma. Peripheral TCRbeta sequencing aimed to test whether ivuxolimab altered TCR sequence diversity and caused clonal T-cell expansion. The paper reports the monotherapy dose-escalation portion (N ≈ 50 patients) of the phase I ivuxolimab trial.

This clone has more than one count but fewer than ten. Its recognized antigen is unknown. It has no much larger one-base neighbor in the sample; base qualities were not kept. The study at large found these results: Which antigens the clonally expanded peripheral T cells were specific for was not determined. In the 0.1-3.0 mg/kg groups, partial responders were among the patients with the lowest normalized peripheral clonal expansion, particularly in CD8+ T cells. Low levels of normalized T-cell clonal expansion were also seen in some patients who did not respond. After ivuxolimab, expanded clones were on average more numerous among CD8+ T cells than among CD4+ T cells. At doses of 0.1 to 3.0 mg/kg, clonal expansion of both CD4+ and CD8+ blood T cells was observed from baseline to week 6.

Counted from cysteine to phenylalanine, this CDR3 has 16 amino acids. Of all the DNA, just the CDR3 is kept, 48 bases in frame from base 1. V ends up 5 bases short and J 3 bases short, with an unmatched junction base count of 7. Via the germline V gene (reference sequence), CDR1 is LNHDA and CDR2 SQIVND. Genomic DNA was isolated from the sorted cells so that the TCRbeta CDR3 region could be sequenced. TCRbeta CDR3 regions were sequenced using the immunoSEQ Assay. Imported from immuneACCESS, the table was reduced by TCRdb to in-frame sequences with V and J called. These copies leave out some clones; in studies compared against another copy, an unresolved V gene accounts for under half, and the cause of the remainder is not known. Counted in this sample were some 45,000 clones; approximately 80% of them appeared once. Of the sample, roughly 24% falls within the top ten clones. The trial excluded patients who had a history of autoimmune disease or who were on systemic immunosuppression. Peripheral blood for TCR sequencing was drawn from every dose cohort at baseline, at cycle 4 day 1 and at cycle 7 day 1. The samples were taken from a phase I, first-in-human, multicenter, open-label dose-escalation trial of ivuxolimab. The trial enrolled adults with locally advanced or metastatic head and neck squamous cell, hepatocellular, melanoma or renal cell carcinoma. Before TCR sequencing, CD4+ T cells and CD8+ T cells were sorted from peripheral blood as separate populations.

Sequenced material: CD4+ or CD8+ T cells sorted from blood, taken in a trial of the OX40 agonist ivuxolimab. This receptor was identified in an adult with an advanced solid tumor such as melanoma, head and neck, liver or kidney cancer. The chain is encoded by TRBV19 joined to TRBJ2-7, with TRBD2 matching 13 junction bases. The CDR3 sequence is CASSAGRLAGGYEQYF. The DNA sequence is given as TGTGCCAGTAGTGCCGGAAGACTAGCGGGAGGCTACGAGCAGTACTTC.